The next 12 T cell receptor beta chains were all read from a single sample in a study of Ad26.COV2.S vaccination and SARS-CoV-2 variants. Treatment given: roughly 20 received Ad26.COV2.S at low or high dose, single or two shots; 5 received placebo; per-sample allocation not given. Material that was analyzed had been drawn on day 63 after the first vaccine or placebo injection. Generated by immunoSEQ multiplex PCR, the TCRdb table keeps only in-frame clones and is missing some. The table shows 400,000 to 450,000 clones, with 90% occurring only once. Source: peripheral blood, taken in a trial of Ad26.COV2.S vaccine versus placebo. Every receptor here comes from a person between 18 and 59 years old who received the Ad26.COV2.S COVID-19 vaccine or a placebo.

This chain links TRBV5-5 with TRBJ2-5, with D hard to call. CDR3 length: 14 residues. V gave up 0 bases and J gave up 1 base, with 7 bases separating them. In germline, CDR1 is SGHKS, CDR2 YYEKEE (reference sequence). The CDR3 coding sequence is TGTGCCAGCAGCTTGGTACAGTTCCAAGAGACCCAGTACTTC. This sequence encodes CASSLVQFQETQYF.

This chain uses TRBV5-4 with TRBJ2-1; 9 bases map to TRBD2. Germline assignment: CDR1 SGHNT and CDR2 YYREEE (reference sequence). This CDR3 contains 16 residues. Trimming cost V 0 bases and J 4 bases; bases outside gene matches: 5. This CDR3 reads CASSLEGGRVYNEQFF. The CDR3, as DNA: TGTGCCAGCAGCTTGGAAGGCGGGAGGGTTTACAATGAGCAGTTCTTC. The full variable domain, rest sourced from reference TRBV5-4 and TRBJ2-1, is ETGVTQSPTHLIKTRGQQVTLRCSSQSGHNTVSWYQQALGQGPQFIFQYYREEENGRGNFPPRFSGLQFPNYSSELNVNALELDDSALYLCASSLEGGRVYNEQFFGPGTRLTVL.

This rearrangement joins TRBV3-1 (or the pseudogene TRBV3-2) to TRBJ1-2, with 9 bases that match TRBD1. V trimming: 1 base; J trimming: 8 bases; junction bases outside the gene matches: 11. The CDR3 loop spans 16 amino acids. Germline assignment: CDR1 LGHDT and CDR2 YNNKEL (reference sequence). The DNA for the CDR3 is TGTGCCAGCAGCCAAGGGTTGGGGACAGGGTCTTGGGGCTACACCTTC. Translating it yields CASSQGLGTGSWGYTF.

Here the CDR3 reads CASSLDRGLGTDTQYF. The CDR3 DNA reads TGCGCCAGCAGCTTGGACCGGGGGCTAGGCACAGATACGCAGTATTTT. The V call is TRBV5-1, the J call TRBJ2-3; D is possibly TRBD1 or TRBD2 (6 bases each). In germline, CDR1 is SGHRS, CDR2 YFSETQ. The ends were cut back, 0 bases at V and 1 base at J, with 12 bases in the middle. There are 16 residues in the CDR3. Full variable domain (rest looked up from reference TRBV5-1 and TRBJ2-3): KAGVTQTPRYLIKTRGQQVTLSCSPISGHRSVSWYQQTPGQGLQFLFEYFSETQRNKGNFPGRFSGRQFSNSRSEMNVSTLELGDSALYLCASSLDRGLGTDTQYFGPGTRLTVL.

This chain connects TRBV27 to TRBJ2-1, with 11 bases lining up with TRBD2. J gave up 15 bases and V 6 bases, and 13 bases lay outside the gene matches. This CDR3 is 14 amino acids long. Germline assignment: CDR1 MNHEY and CDR2 SMNVEV (reference sequence). CDR3 coding DNA: TGTGCCAGCAGCGCCGGGACTAGCGGATTTGGGGCGTTCTTC. Its protein is CASSAGTSGFGAFF.

This chain links TRBV15 with TRBJ2-7; 8 bases agree with TRBD1. V trimming: 3 bases; J trimming: 5 bases; junction bases outside the gene matches: 3. This CDR3 is 13 amino acids long. Per the germline V gene, CDR1 is LNHNV and CDR2 is YYDKDF (reference sequence). The CDR3 DNA reads TGTGCCACCAGCAGTGACAGGGGCCACGAGCAGTACTTC. Protein: CATSSDRGHEQYF.

The chain couples TRBV28 to TRBJ1-2; D remains unclear. CDR3 length equals 12 residues. CDR1 is MDHEN and CDR2 is SYDVKM in the germline V gene. Trimming took off 5 bases at V and 8 bases at J, with 12 bases between the two ends. CDR3 DNA sequence: TGTGCCAGCAGTCGGGGTTCTTGGGGCTACACCTTC. This sequence encodes CASSRGSWGYTF.

This chain connects TRBV13 to TRBJ2-7, with 10 bases that match TRBD2. Germline CDR1 PRHDT, CDR2 FYEKMQ (reference sequence). The CDR3 has 16 amino acids. The trim removed 1 base at V and 4 bases at J, leaving 7 bases unmatched. The CDR3 DNA is TGTGCCAGCAGCTTAGCCGGAACTAGCGGGAATTACGAGCAGTACTTC. This translates into CASSLAGTSGNYEQYF. The complete variable domain, with remaining parts taken from reference TRBV13 and TRBJ2-7, reads AAGVIQSPRHLIKEKRETATLKCYPIPRHDTVYWYQQGPGQDPQFLISFYEKMQSDKGSIPDRFSAQQFSDYHSELNMSSLELGDSALYFCASSLAGTSGNYEQYFGPGTRLTVT.

The chain carries TRBV4-3 and TRBJ2-7, with TRBD2 matching 10 bases. V trimming: 1 base; J trimming: 4 bases; junction bases outside the gene matches: 7. The CDR3 extends over 16 amino acids. Germline CDR1 and CDR2: LGHNA and YSLEER. The CDR3 protein is CASSQGRASGSYEQYF. The CDR3 bases are TGCGCCAGCAGCCAAGGTCGGGCTAGCGGGAGTTACGAGCAGTACTTC.

The V call is TRBV18, the J call TRBJ2-7; 7 bases are shared with TRBD2. Germline V CDR1 and CDR2: KGHSH, LQKENI. The CDR3 has 16 residues. Unmatched junction bases numbered 10, after V lost 0 bases and J lost 5 bases. CDR3 bases: TGTGCCAGCTCACCACCCTTTGGGACTACCGGGAACGAGCAGTACTTC. This codes for CASSPPFGTTGNEQYF.

This chain joins TRBV11-3 and TRBJ2-1; 9 bases agree with TRBD2. CDR1 and CDR2 (germline): SGHNT, YENEEA. CDR3 size: 14 residues. Trimming took 3 bases from V and 8 from J; bases not matched to a gene: 5. In nucleotides, the CDR3 is TGTGCCAGCAGCTTCGGGACTAGCCGGGATGAGCAGTTCTTC. It specifies CASSFGTSRDEQFF. Combining the CDR3 with reference TRBV11-3 and TRBJ2-1 gives the whole variable domain EAGVVQSPRYKIIEKKQPVAFWCNPISGHNTLYWYLQNLGQGPELLIRYENEEAVDDSQLPKDRFSAERLKGVDSTLKIQPAELGDSAVYLCASSFGTSRDEQFFGPGTRLTVL.

The chain carries TRBV9 and TRBJ2-5; 10 bases match TRBD1. The ends lost 4 bases at V and 4 bases at J; junction bases unmatched: 10. Germline V gives CDR1 SGDLS, CDR2 YYNGEE. The CDR3 covers 16 residues. The CDR3 is CASSPGGQGISETQYF. In DNA, the CDR3 is TGTGCCAGCAGCCCAGGGGGACAGGGGATTTCAGAGACCCAGTACTTC.